Listed below are T cell receptor beta chains from one sample, sequenced in a study of blood T cell repertoires in COVID-19. Only in-frame clones appear in the TCRdb table, and some are missing; sequencing was by immunoSEQ multiplex PCR. The data contain about 130,000 clones, about 82% of them singletons. Sequenced input: peripheral blood. Receptors were obtained from a human donor in a cohort sampled during active COVID-19. CDR3s include the opening cysteine and the closing phenylalanine or tryptophan.

j_gene,v_gene,len,CDR3aa
TRBJ1-2,TRBV18,13,CASSPGLSYGYTF
TRBJ2-2,TRBV19,15,CASSRDRVVTGELFF
TRBJ1-1,TRBV30,13,CAWRRQGNTEAFF
TRBJ2-2,TRBV27,14,CASKTSGYTGELFF
TRBJ2-3,TRBV19,15,CASSRRESSTDTQYF
TRBJ1-1,TRBV7-3,13,CASSDQGYTEAFF
TRBJ1-3,TRBV27,15,CASTTTRTGGNTIYF
TRBJ2-1,TRBV10-3,13,CAISESSDNEQFF
TRBJ1-2,TRBV29-1,13,CSVEDWASVGYTF
TRBJ2-5,TRBV19,18,CASSTGYRDYGYQETQYF
TRBJ2-3,TRBV27,14,CASRDFLRTDTQYF
TRBJ2-7,TRBV13,15,CASSLQAGSSYEQYF
TRBJ2-5,TRBV15,15,CATSRVPLAQETQYF
TRBJ2-3,TRBV12-5,15,CASGFLAGAADTQYF
TRBJ2-5,TRBV5-1,19,CASSSRQGALMTSSETQYF
TRBJ1-3,TRBV21-1,15,CARTGGEVVWNTIYF
TRBJ1-1,TRBV5-1,14,CASSSGGGNTEAFF
TRBJ1-3,TRBV30,16,CAWSGTGKYSGNTIYF
TRBJ2-1,TRBV30,16,CAWSPRGGLKGHEQFF
TRBJ2-7,TRBV10-2,13,CASSDGEGDEQYF
TRBJ1-2,TRBV28,14,CASRPGRIDYGYTF
TRBJ2-3,TRBV24-1,15,CATSDFSGSTDTQYF
TRBJ2-1,TRBV12-3/TRBV12-4,12,CASRALSAKQFF
TRBJ2-3,TRBV11-3,15,CASSLVGSAADTQYF
TRBJ2-7,TRBV6-6,14,CASSYSSGSDEQYF
TRBJ2-2,TRBV7-2,15,CASRPGGLEAGELFF
TRBJ2-7,TRBV15,13,CATSRGNRGEQYF
TRBJ2-5,TRBV12-3/TRBV12-4,13,CASRTAGVETQYF
TRBJ1-6,TRBV29-1,15,CSVRTGSSYNSPLHF
TRBJ1-4,TRBV19,13,CASKREGVEKLFF
TRBJ2-5,TRBV7-8,15,CASSLGRGYQETQYF
TRBJ2-7,TRBV30,14,CAWNLGQGRYEQYF
TRBJ2-3,TRBV3-1/TRBV3-2,15,CASSQKGGGGGKQYF
TRBJ2-7,TRBV27,14,CASSLFNRDYEQYF
TRBJ2-7,TRBV19,16,CASSDPGGGRGREQYF
TRBJ2-1,TRBV25-1,14,CASSEGTSGREQFF
TRBJ2-1,TRBV19,17,CASSITGAGSSYNEQFF
TRBJ1-2,TRBV10-3,15,CAISESGGGLGGYTF
TRBJ2-1,TRBV2,13,CASSGDFTNEQFF
TRBJ2-1,TRBV19,15,CASSPSGRAGDEQFF
TRBJ1-2,TRBV19,15,CASSIVSTGNLGYTF
TRBJ2-7,TRBV6-5,14,CASRSGQGSYEQYF
TRBJ1-1,TRBV14,15,CASRAGQGLNTEAFF
TRBJ2-3,TRBV2,17,CASRRWTSGSGTDTQYF
TRBJ2-7,TRBV19,14,CASSPGQGWFVQYF
TRBJ1-1,TRBV6-4,13,CASSAQVNTEAFF
TRBJ2-5,TRBV19,17,CASSNPSEPSGRETQYF
TRBJ1-6,TRBV11-2,17,CASSLGTANSYNSPLHF
TRBJ1-1,TRBV2,17,CASSERGAGGSNTEAFF
TRBJ1-2,TRBV5-1,14,CASSVGQGTYGYTF
TRBJ1-1,TRBV7-2,14,CASRYSTGSTEAFF
TRBJ1-1,TRBV7-9,14,CASSFGVLNTEAFF
TRBJ1-1,TRBV6-5,14,CASSPGGRGTEAFF
TRBJ1-1,TRBV12-3/TRBV12-4,13,CASFLDRNTEAFF
TRBJ2-1,TRBV2,15,CASSYTGTSYNEQFF
TRBJ2-5,TRBV24-1,15,CATSVPGGGFETQYF